The 19 T cell receptor beta chains presented below share a single source sample, sequenced in a study of T cell responses to AZD1222 COVID-19 vaccine. Repertoires were generated with immunoSEQ multiplex PCR, while TCRdb's copy carries only in-frame clones and drops some. The sample consists of 150,000 or so clones, 88% of them appearing once. Source: peripheral blood, taken on day 0 of AZD1222 vaccination. Receptor source: an adult in good health.

The gene calls are TRBV18 and TRBJ2-1, with 10 bases matching TRBD1. This CDR3 is built from 16 residues. The V segment lost 0 bases and the J segment 5 bases; nucleotides outside the gene matches: 4. CDR1 and CDR2 (germline): KGHSH, LQKENI. In DNA, the CDR3 is TGTGCCAGCTCACCACCGACAGGGGGCTCGGACAATGAGCAGTTCTTC. This translates into CASSPPTGGSDNEQFF.

CDR3 in amino acids: CASSFRTGSTTATNEKLFF. Written as DNA, the CDR3 is TGTGCCAGCAGCTTCAGGACAGGATCCACCACAGCAACTAATGAAAAACTGTTTTTT. The rearrangement links TRBV7-2 to TRBJ1-4; TRBD1 aligns across 7 bases. The CDR3 is 19 amino acids. V shed 3 bases, J shed 0 bases, and the junction held 13 bases outside the gene matches. The germline CDR1 and CDR2 sequences are SGHTA and FQGNSA.

The V and J genes are TRBV7-3 and TRBJ2-1; the match to TRBD2 covers 11 bases. The CDR3 sequence is 16 residues long. In germline, CDR1 is SGHTA, CDR2 FQGTGA. After removal of 5 bases from V and 4 bases from J, the junction contained 7 bases not matched to a gene. The CDR3 sequence: CASSPTTSGTYNEQFF. In nucleotides, the CDR3 is TGTGCCAGCAGCCCCACGACTAGCGGGACGTACAATGAGCAGTTCTTC.

This clone was picked up many times. The chain has TRBV4-2 and TRBJ2-3; 11 bases agree with TRBD2. CDR1 LGHNA and CDR2 YNFKEQ come from the germline V gene. V lost 0 bases and J lost 2; bases outside the gene matches: 10. The CDR3 is made up of 19 amino acids. CDR3 loop: CASSQEPYSGGDYTDTQYF. The DNA for the CDR3 is TGTGCCAGCAGCCAAGAACCCTATAGCGGGGGGGATTACACAGATACGCAGTATTTT.

This chain links TRBV2 with TRBJ1-4; D remains unclear. This CDR3 comprises 13 residues. Germline loops: CDR1 SNHLY, CDR2 FYNNEI. The V gene lost 2 bases and the J gene lost 5 bases, with 6 bases spanning the gap. CDR3 region: CASSEQRNEKLFF. The CDR3, as DNA: TGTGCCAGCAGTGAACAAAGAAATGAAAAACTGTTTTTT.

A single count supports this clone. Other DNA sequences from this sample encode an identical CDR3 as well. V is TRBV5-1 and J is TRBJ2-3; TRBD1 matches 10 bases. There are 15 residues in the CDR3. V shed 0 bases and J 4 bases; nucleotides not matched to a gene: 2. The germline gives CDR1 SGHRS, CDR2 YFSETQ. CDR3: CASSLGGTGADTQYF. The CDR3 coding sequence is TGCGCCAGCAGCTTGGGCGGGACAGGGGCAGATACGCAGTATTTT.

The chain uses TRBV3-1 (or the pseudogene TRBV3-2) and TRBJ1-2; 8 positions match TRBD1. Trimming removed 1 base from V and 6 bases from J; junction bases left unmatched: 13. Germline V gives CDR1 LGHDT, CDR2 YNNKEL (reference sequence). This CDR3 region has 17 residues. The CDR3 protein is CASSQGLRRQGADGYTF. As DNA, the CDR3 is TGTGCCAGCAGCCAAGGTCTTCGTCGCCAGGGGGCGGATGGCTACACCTTC.

The rearrangement uses TRBV11-2 and TRBJ2-7; D unresolved. The CDR3 spans 14 residues. Germline V gene sequence: CDR1 SGHAT, CDR2 FQNNGV. The V gene lost 3 bases and the J gene lost 6 bases, with 15 bases spanning the gap. The CDR3 sequence: CASSFNPGDPEQYF. The CDR3 nucleotides are TGTGCCAGCAGCTTTAATCCTGGAGACCCCGAGCAGTACTTC.

The CDR3 DNA is TGCGCCAGCAGCTGGGGACTAGCGCGGTCCTACGAGCAGTACTTC. Translated: CASSWGLARSYEQYF. The J gene is TRBJ2-7, the V gene TRBV5-1, with TRBD2 identical over 10 bases. J lost 1 base, V lost 3 bases, and 4 bases had no gene match. The CDR3 covers 15 residues. The germline V gene encodes CDR1 SGHRS and CDR2 YFSETQ.

The V call is TRBV7-7, the J call TRBJ1-5; D ambiguous. The CDR3 has 13 residues. Germline V gene sequence: CDR1 SSHAT, CDR2 FNYEAQ (reference sequence). The CDR3 loop reads CASARSPGQPQHF. CDR3 sequence (DNA): TGTGCTAGCGCTCGTAGCCCTGGACAGCCCCAGCATTTT.

The rearrangement uses TRBV11-2 and TRBJ2-7; 7 bases agree with TRBD1. After removal of 5 bases from V and 1 base from J, the junction contained 2 bases not matched to a gene. The CDR3 sequence is 13 residues long. CDR1 is SGHAT, CDR2 FQNNGV, per germline. Here the CDR3 DNA reads TGTGCCAGCAGCGCGACAGGGTCCTACGAGCAGTACTTC. It codes for CASSATGSYEQYF.

By its share, this clone is medium-sized. The J gene is TRBJ2-7, the V gene TRBV7-2; 7 bases are a match to TRBD1. With V trimmed by 5 bases and J by 1 base, 8 bases remained unmatched. Germline-derived CDR1 and CDR2 are SGHTA and FQGNSA. This CDR3 comprises 15 residues. For the CDR3, the DNA is TGTGCCAGCAGCGACCGGGACAGCTATTCCTACGAGCAGTACTTC. Translation: CASSDRDSYSYEQYF.

As DNA, the CDR3 is TGTGCCAGTAGTGATAGCGCTGAGCAGTTCTTC. Encoded protein: CASSDSAEQFF. The J gene is TRBJ2-1, the V gene TRBV19; TRBD2 might be the D (5 bases). The germline CDR1 and CDR2 sequences are LNHDA and SQIVND (reference sequence). Deletions cut 5 bases from V and 9 bases from J, with 8 bases between. The CDR3 runs 11 residues.

J is TRBJ1-1 and V is TRBV2; D is unresolved. The CDR3 spans 13 residues. Per the germline V gene, CDR1 is SNHLY and CDR2 is FYNNEI. V gave up 4 bases and J gave up 3 bases, with 9 bases separating them. CDR3 residues: CASSGEAYTEAFF. CDR3 nucleotides: TGTGCCAGCAGTGGAGAAGCTTACACTGAAGCTTTCTTT.

The chain links TRBV15 to TRBJ1-1, with no clear D. The germline V and J ends were trimmed by 1 base and 5 bases, with 14 bases remaining between them. In germline, CDR1 is LNHNV, CDR2 YYDKDF (reference sequence). The length of the CDR3 is 15 residues. The CDR3 sequence is CATSRARSPGTEAFF. The CDR3 bases are TGTGCCACCAGCAGAGCACGGTCCCCGGGGACTGAAGCTTTCTTT.

To note about this clone: Within the sample, other DNA sequences also encode this same CDR3. The chain recombines TRBV6-5 with TRBJ1-5; D remains unclear. This CDR3 has 13 amino acids. CDR1 is MNHEY, CDR2 SVGAGI, per germline. Trimming cost V 2 bases and J 2 bases, with 4 bases left between them. DNA of the CDR3: TGTGCCAGCAGTTACGACCGCAATCAGCCCCAGCATTTT. It codes for CASSYDRNQPQHF.

This chain links TRBV5-4 with TRBJ2-1, with 8 positions matching TRBD2. Germline V gene lookup returns CDR1 SGHNT and CDR2 YYREEE (reference sequence). The junction had 4 bases not matched to a gene; V was cut back by 1 base and J by 4 bases. The CDR3 has 15 amino acids. The CDR3 DNA sequence: TGTGCCAGCAGCTTGCGCGGCGGGGGGTACAATGAGCAGTTCTTC. Protein sequence: CASSLRGGGYNEQFF.

This chain joins TRBV7-2 and TRBJ2-7, with D tentatively TRBD1 (5 bases). CDR3 length equals 15 residues. CDR1 is SGHTA and CDR2 is FQGNSA in the germline V gene. Trimming pared 1 base from V and 3 bases from J, leaving 13 bases between. The CDR3 is CASSLELHDSYEQYF. In nucleotides, the CDR3 is TGTGCCAGCAGCTTAGAGCTCCATGACAGCTACGAGCAGTACTTC.

V and J are TRBV18 and TRBJ1-2; perhaps TRBD1 as D (5 bases). This CDR3 spans 15 amino acids. Germline V gene data show CDR1 as KGHSH and CDR2 as LQKENI. V lost 3 bases and J 8 bases, leaving 19 bases between the germline ends. CDR3: CASSPAMGTGEGYTF. As DNA, the CDR3 is TGTGCCAGCTCACCTGCTATGGGGACCGGGGAAGGCTACACCTTC.